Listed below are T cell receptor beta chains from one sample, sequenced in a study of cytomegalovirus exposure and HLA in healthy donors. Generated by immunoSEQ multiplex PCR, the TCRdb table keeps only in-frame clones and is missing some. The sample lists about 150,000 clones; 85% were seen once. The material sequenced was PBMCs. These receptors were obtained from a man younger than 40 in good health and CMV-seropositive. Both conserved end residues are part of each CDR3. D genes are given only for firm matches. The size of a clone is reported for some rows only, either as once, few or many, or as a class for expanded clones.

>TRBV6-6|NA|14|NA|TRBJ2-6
CASTRGAGANVLTF
TGTGCCAGCACTCGGGGGGCAGGGGCCAACGTCCTGACTTTC
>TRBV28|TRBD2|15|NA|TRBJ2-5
CASSAHSSGLETQYF
TGTGCCAGCAGTGCCCACTCTAGCGGCTTAGAGACCCAGTACTTC
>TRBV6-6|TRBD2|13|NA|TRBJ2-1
CASSPWTSGEQFF
TGTGCCAGCAGCCCGTGGACTAGCGGTGAGCAGTTCTTC
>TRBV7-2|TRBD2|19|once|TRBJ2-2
CASSARGSGIILDTGELFF
TGTGCCAGCAGCGCCCGGGGTAGCGGGATAATATTGGACACCGGGGAGCTGTTTTTT
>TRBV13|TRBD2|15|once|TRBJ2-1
CASRRGGATYNEQFF
TGTGCCAGCAGGCGGGGGGGAGCCACCTACAATGAGCAGTTCTTC
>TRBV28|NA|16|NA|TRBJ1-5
CASTRRTTFLNQPQHF
TGTGCCAGCACCCGTCGTACGACATTCCTCAATCAGCCCCAGCATTTT
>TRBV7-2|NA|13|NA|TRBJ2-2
CASGRLGPGELFF
TGTGCCAGCGGCCGACTAGGACCCGGGGAGCTGTTTTTT
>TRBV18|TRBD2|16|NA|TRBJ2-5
CASSPRSGGSGETQYF
TGTGCCAGCTCACCACGGTCTGGCGGGAGTGGCGAGACCCAGTACTTC
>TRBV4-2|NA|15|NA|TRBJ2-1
CASSQGRSSYNEQFF
TGTGCCAGCAGCCAAGGCCGGAGCTCCTACAATGAGCAGTTCTTC
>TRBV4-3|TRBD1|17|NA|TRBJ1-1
CASSQDHRGLGRTEAFF
TGCGCCAGCAGCCAAGATCACAGGGGGCTAGGGCGGACTGAAGCTTTCTTT
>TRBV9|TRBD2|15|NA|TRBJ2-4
CASSPTGGPENIQYF
TGTGCCAGCAGCCCCACGGGAGGGCCGGAAAACATTCAGTACTTC
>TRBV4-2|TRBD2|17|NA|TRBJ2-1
CASSQAWTSGRVGEQFF
TGTGCCAGCAGCCAAGCGTGGACTAGCGGGAGGGTAGGTGAGCAGTTCTTC
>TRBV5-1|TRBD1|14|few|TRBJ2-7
CASSWGTDSYEQYF
TGCGCCAGCAGCTGGGGGACAGACTCCTACGAGCAGTACTTC
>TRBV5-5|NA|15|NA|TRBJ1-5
CASSLEYSGNQPQHF
TGTGCCAGCAGCTTGGAGTACTCGGGCAATCAGCCCCAGCATTTT
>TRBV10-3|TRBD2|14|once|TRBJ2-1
CAIKTSGNYNEQFF
TGTGCCATCAAAACTAGCGGGAACTACAATGAGCAGTTCTTC
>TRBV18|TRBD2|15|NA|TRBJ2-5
CASTKGTSGSETQYF
TGTGCCAGCACAAAGGGGACTAGCGGGTCAGAGACCCAGTACTTC
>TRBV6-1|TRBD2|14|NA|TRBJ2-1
CASSGGRRYNEQFF
TGTGCCAGCAGTGGCGGGAGAAGGTACAATGAGCAGTTCTTC
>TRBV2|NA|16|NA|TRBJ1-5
CASSEGVREVDQPQHF
TGTGCCAGCAGTGAAGGGGTCAGGGAAGTGGATCAGCCCCAGCATTTT
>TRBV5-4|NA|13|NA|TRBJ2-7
CASSPLGVDEQYF
TGTGCCAGCAGCCCTCTCGGGGTCGACGAGCAGTACTTC
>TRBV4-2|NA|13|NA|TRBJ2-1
CASSQYGQFEQFF
TGTGCCAGCAGCCAATACGGACAGTTTGAGCAGTTCTTC
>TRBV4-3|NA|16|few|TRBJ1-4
CASSQGPGQPNEKLFF
TGCGCCAGCAGCCAAGGCCCCGGACAGCCTAATGAAAAACTGTTTTTT
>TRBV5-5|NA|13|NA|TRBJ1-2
CATRRGVNYGYTF
TGTGCCACCCGCCGGGGAGTTAACTATGGCTACACCTTC